This TCR beta chain was sequenced during a study of cytomegalovirus exposure and HLA in healthy donors. PCR used 60 Vbeta primers and 13 Jbeta primers. Libraries were prepared by immunoSEQ multiplex PCR; TCRdb keeps only in-frame clonotypes and omits some of them. This table holds 150,000 to 200,000 clones, approximately 75% found once. Germline CDR1 MNHNY, CDR2 SVGAGI (reference sequence). V was shortened by 2 bases and J by 7 bases, with 14 bases between the two germline ends. The CDR3 is 15 amino acids. The J gene is TRBJ1-4, the V gene TRBV6-6; D uncertain. The TCR originated in a young man in good health and CMV-seropositive. Sample: PBMCs. Here the CDR3 reads CASSYPGRMGEKLFF. The CDR3 DNA sequence: TGTGCCAGCAGTTACCCTGGCAGGATGGGTGAAAAACTGTTTTTT.